The 27 T cell receptor beta chains below were found in one sample sequenced in a study of human T cells and chemical hapten exposure. As to time point: patch test 1, 2 weeks after DPC sensitization. The treatment was: therapeutic diphenylcyclopropenone sensitization with weekly scalp DPC. TCRdb redid the calling of the RACE reads with MiXCR, one entry per CDR3 protein. The sample shows 300,000 to 350,000 distinct CDR3 sequences, approximately 6.3% of them seen only once. The material was whole blood, obtained in connection with sensitization to the hapten diphenylcyclopropenone (DPC). All receptors derive from a woman aged 18 to 35 with alopecia areata. Some clones in this sample may be carry-over from other donors' samples.

The gene calls are TRBV7-2 and TRBJ1-4, with 8 bases fitting TRBD1. V was pared by 4 bases and J by 3 bases, with 10 bases of the junction left unmatched. The V gene's germline CDR1 is SGHTA and CDR2 FQGNSA. The CDR3 spans 17 residues. CDR3 in amino acids: CASSWTGSRFANEKLFF. The CDR3 DNA follows: TGTGCCAGCAGCTGGACAGGGTCCCGGTTCGCTAATGAAAAACTGTTTTTT.

This clonotype was counted only a few times. The chain couples TRBV6-1 to TRBJ1-5; 8 bases match TRBD1. CDR3 length: 14 amino acids. Germline CDR1 is MNHNS and CDR2 is SASEGT. J gave up 6 bases and V 6 bases, and 7 bases lay outside the gene matches. The CDR3 region is CASRTPGGRQPQHF. The CDR3 DNA is TGTGCCAGCAGGACACCAGGGGGCCGTCAGCCCCAGCATTTT.

This clonotype occurred many times. The chain carries TRBV20-1 and TRBJ2-3; tentatively, D is TRBD1 (6 bases). CDR3 length: 11 amino acids. The V gene's germline CDR1 is DFQATT and CDR2 SNEGSKA (reference sequence). Trimming removed 5 bases at V and 6 bases at J, with 9 bases between. CDR3 residues: CSAPQGDTQYF. CDR3 bases: TGCAGTGCTCCCCAGGGGGATACGCAGTATTTT.

This clonotype was seen ten or more times. The chain recombines TRBV21-1 with TRBJ2-7; the table's D call, TRBD1, was not checked against the DNA. TRBV21-1 is described as a pseudogene. The CDR3 spans 11 residues. Here the CDR3 DNA reads TGTGCCAGACGGGGGAACTACGAGCAGTACTTC. Its protein product is CARRGNYEQYF.

This clonotype occurred a few times. The chain joins TRBV5-4 to TRBJ1-2, with 7 bases that match TRBD1. The CDR3 spans 15 residues. Germline loops: CDR1 SGHNT, CDR2 YYREEE (reference sequence). The trim removed 1 base at V and 6 bases at J, leaving 9 bases unmatched. The CDR3 DNA follows: TGTGCCAGCAGCTTGTGGGACAGCCCCAAGGATGGCTACACCTTC. Its translation is CASSLWDSPKDGYTF.

This clonotype occurred a few times. The rearrangement uses TRBV12-3 or TRBV12-4 and TRBJ1-5; D gene unclear. V was clipped by 3 bases and J by 3 bases, with 9 bases between them. The CDR3 has 14 residues. The DNA for the CDR3 is TGTGCCAGCAGTTTCCCAGAGGTCAATCAGCCCCAGCATTTT. Its protein is CASSFPEVNQPQHF.

This clonotype was counted ten times or more. The gene calls are TRBV7-2 and TRBJ2-3, with a tentative D call TRBD1 (5 bases). Germline loops: CDR1 SGHTA, CDR2 FQGNSA. This CDR3 contains 14 residues. Trimming took off 1 base at V and 4 bases at J, with 9 bases between the two ends. The CDR3 region is CASSLEARADTQYF. CDR3 bases: TGTGCCAGCAGCTTAGAGGCCAGGGCAGATACGCAGTATTTT.

This clonotype was recorded a few times. V is TRBV12-5 and J is TRBJ1-5, with TRBD1 matching over 7 bases. The junction had 14 bases not matched to a gene; V was cut back by 4 bases and J by 2 bases. Germline V gene lookup returns CDR1 LGHNT and CDR2 FRNRAP. The CDR3 sequence is 18 residues long. CDR3 residues: CASGSISQGTVRNQPQHF. In nucleotides, the CDR3 is TGTGCTAGTGGTTCCATATCACAGGGGACGGTGCGCAATCAGCCCCAGCATTTT.

This clonotype was observed at least ten times. The genes are TRBV7-3 and TRBJ2-7, with 8 nucleotides matching TRBD1. V lost 3 bases, J lost 2 bases, and 3 bases stayed unmatched. Germline V gene sequence: CDR1 SGHTA, CDR2 FQGTGA. The CDR3 has 14 amino acids. The CDR3: CASSFDRGPYEQYF. CDR3 sequence (DNA): TGTGCCAGCAGCTTCGACAGGGGACCCTACGAGCAGTACTTC.

This clonotype was detected ten times or more. CDR3 bases: TGTGCCAGCACTCCCCCAGACGGGGAGACCCAGTACTTC. Its translation is CASTPPDGETQYF. V is TRBV12-3 or TRBV12-4 and J is TRBJ2-5; unclear D gene. The CDR3 is made up of 13 amino acids. V lost 7 bases and J lost 5, with 14 bases in between.

This clonotype was found a few times. V gene TRBV27 combines with J gene TRBJ2-7; D is possibly TRBD1 (5 bases). Germline loops: CDR1 MNHEY, CDR2 SMNVEV (reference sequence). The CDR3 extends over 13 amino acids. V lost 2 bases to trimming and J lost 3 bases, with 8 bases between them. CDR3 protein: CASSLNRNYEQYF. As DNA, the CDR3 is TGTGCCAGCAGTTTAAACAGGAACTACGAGCAGTACTTC.

Only a few counts were recorded for this clonotype. The genes are TRBV1 and TRBJ2-3; TRBD1, the D gene given by the table, was not confirmed from the DNA. TRBV1 is tagged as a pseudogene. This CDR3 region has 16 residues. This chain's CDR3 is CTSSQDGTGATDTQYF. The CDR3 DNA is TGCACCAGCAGCCAAGACGGGACTGGGGCAACAGATACGCAGTATTTT.

The chain uses TRBV20-1 and TRBJ2-7; TRBD1 aligns across 8 bases. Germline CDR1 is DFQATT and CDR2 is SNEGSKA (reference sequence). CDR3 length equals 16 residues. Trimming removed 6 bases from V and 0 bases from J; junction bases left unmatched: 13. CDR3 nucleotide sequence: TGCAGTGCCAGTGGCATCACCGGGACAGGCTCCTACGAGCAGTACTTC. This sequence encodes CSASGITGTGSYEQYF.

This clonotype was seen many times. In nucleotides, the CDR3 is TGTGCCAGCAGACCGAATCCCATTCAGTACTTC. Encoded protein: CASRPNPIQYF. V is TRBV27 and J is TRBJ2-4; no clear D gene. Between the trimmed V and J ends, which lost 6 bases and 9 bases, there was a span of 9 bases. Germline V CDR1 and CDR2: MNHEY, SMNVEV (reference sequence). The CDR3 totals 11 residues.

This CDR3 reads CASSLRVGNTEAFF. CDR3 nucleotide sequence: TGTGCCAGCAGCTTAAGAGTCGGAAACACTGAAGCTTTCTTT. The rearrangement joins TRBV11-2 to TRBJ1-1, with D unclear. The CDR3 is 14 residues long. CDR1 SGHAT and CDR2 FQNNGV come from the germline V gene. Trimming cost V 2 bases and J 2 bases, with 9 bases left between them.

The chain has TRBV7-2 and TRBJ1-3; D possibly corresponds to TRBD1 (5 bases). The CDR3 spans 15 residues. V was trimmed by 4 bases and J by 4 bases, leaving 14 bases between them. Germline assignment: CDR1 SGHTA and CDR2 FQGNSA. The CDR3 region is CASSSGAGRGNTIYF. DNA for the CDR3: TGTGCCAGCAGCTCTGGGGCCGGGAGGGGAAACACCATATATTTT.

The chain carries TRBV6-2 or TRBV6-3 and TRBJ2-1; 10 positions match TRBD2. Trimming cost V 3 bases and J 0 bases; bases outside gene matches: 14. The CDR3 loop spans 20 amino acids. Looked up from germline, CDR1 is MNHEY and CDR2 is SVGEGT. The CDR3 DNA sequence: TGTGCCAGCAGTTATCCACCGGGACTAGCGATCACAAGCTCCTACAATGAGCAGTTCTTC. Protein product: CASSYPPGLAITSSYNEQFF.

Ten or more counts support this clonotype. The gene calls are TRBV4-2 and TRBJ2-6; D is uncertain. The germline V and J ends were trimmed by 0 bases and 0 bases, with 6 bases remaining between them. The CDR3 totals 16 residues. Germline loops: CDR1 LGHNA, CDR2 YNFKEQ. Here the CDR3 reads CASSQEGYSGANVLTF. The CDR3 DNA follows: TGTGCCAGCAGCCAAGAGGGCTACTCTGGGGCCAACGTCCTGACTTTC.

In this sample, this clonotype turned up a few times. This chain uses TRBV6-2 or TRBV6-3 with TRBJ2-7; no firm D call. Germline CDR1 MNHEY, CDR2 SVGEGT. V lost 2 bases and J 2 bases, leaving 13 bases between the germline ends. This CDR3 is built from 15 residues. The CDR3 region has the DNA TGTGCCAGCAGTTACAAAGTCGCAGGCCCCTACGAGCAGTACTTC. It encodes CASSYKVAGPYEQYF.

There are a few counts of this clonotype. The V and J genes are TRBV28 and TRBJ2-1, with unresolved D. Germline V gene sequence: CDR1 MDHEN, CDR2 SYDVKM. The V end lost 5 bases, the J end lost 8 bases, and 13 bases lay between the germline ends. The CDR3 extends over 13 amino acids. The CDR3 nucleotides are TGTGCCAGCAGTCTTACCCGGGCTGATGAGCAGTTCTTC. Translating it yields CASSLTRADEQFF.

In its sample, this clonotype was seen many times. The J gene is TRBJ1-2, the V gene TRBV27, with 8 positions matching TRBD1. Germline-derived CDR1 and CDR2 are MNHEY and SMNVEV (reference sequence). V was clipped by 6 bases and J by 8 bases; unmatched bases: 8. CDR3 length equals 13 residues. CDR3 DNA sequence: TGTGCCAGCAGACTCAGACAGGGGCACGGCTACACCTTC. This codes for CASRLRQGHGYTF.

This chain connects TRBV15 to TRBJ1-1, with D possibly being TRBD1 (6 bases). The CDR3 is 16 residues long. CDR1 LNHNV and CDR2 YYDKDF come from the germline V gene (reference sequence). With 2 bases removed from V and 4 bases from J, the gap between germline ends came to 17 bases. The DNA for the CDR3 is TGTGCCACCAGCAGATATACAGGGTTTGGGGGCACTGAAGCTTTCTTT. Protein product: CATSRYTGFGGTEAFF.

This clonotype was seen a few times. The chain uses TRBV12-3 or TRBV12-4 and TRBJ1-1; 7 bases agree with TRBD1. V lost 3 bases to trimming and J lost 0 bases; unmatched junction nucleotides: 7. The CDR3 runs to 16 residues. DNA for the CDR3: TGTGCCAGCAGTTTGGGGACAGAGAGCCTGAACACTGAAGCTTTCTTT. Residues: CASSLGTESLNTEAFF.

This clonotype was seen a few times. This rearrangement joins TRBV20-1 to TRBJ2-7; D unresolved. Trimming left V 3 bases short and J 0 bases short, with 12 bases between. The CDR3 loop spans 14 amino acids. Per germline, CDR1 DFQATT and CDR2 SNEGSKA (reference sequence). As DNA, the CDR3 is TGCAGTGCTAGTGGTGGGGAAAGCTCCTACGAGCAGTACTTC. It yields the protein CSASGGESSYEQYF.

This clonotype was seen repeatedly, ten times or more. The V gene is TRBV2, the J gene TRBJ2-7, with 9 bases aligning to TRBD1. Losses at the gene ends were 10 bases for V and 6 bases for J; bases not matched to a gene: 10. The CDR3 has 13 amino acids. Germline CDR1 is SNHLY and CDR2 is FYNNEI. The CDR3 region has the DNA TGTGCCACCACTACAAGGACAGGGGTCGAGCAGTACTTC. The encoded protein is CATTTRTGVEQYF.

This clonotype was seen many times. The CDR3 DNA is TGTGCCAGCAGCTTGAGGACAGGGGTTACAGACATTCAGTACTTC. This codes for CASSLRTGVTDIQYF. V and J are TRBV7-2 and TRBJ2-4; 9 bases line up with TRBD1. The CDR3 spans 15 residues. Germline CDR1 is SGHTA and CDR2 is FQGNSA. V lost 3 bases and J lost 8; bases outside the gene matches: 8.

This clonotype turned up a few times. V is TRBV7-2 and J is TRBJ1-1; D remains unclear. Germline CDR1 reads SGHTA; CDR2 reads FQGNSA. The CDR3 runs to 16 residues. V was clipped by 3 bases and J by 2 bases, with 16 bases between them. As DNA, the CDR3 is TGTGCCAGCAGCTTCCCCCGGGTAGGCTCCAACACTGAAGCTTTCTTT. This sequence encodes CASSFPRVGSNTEAFF. Supplemented by reference TRBV7-2 and TRBJ1-1, the full variable domain reads GAGVSQSPSNKVTEKGKDVELRCDPISGHTALYWYRQSLGQGLEFLIYFQGNSAPDKSGLPSDRFSAERTGGSVSTLTIQRTQQEDSAVYLCASSFPRVGSNTEAFFGQGTRLTVV.